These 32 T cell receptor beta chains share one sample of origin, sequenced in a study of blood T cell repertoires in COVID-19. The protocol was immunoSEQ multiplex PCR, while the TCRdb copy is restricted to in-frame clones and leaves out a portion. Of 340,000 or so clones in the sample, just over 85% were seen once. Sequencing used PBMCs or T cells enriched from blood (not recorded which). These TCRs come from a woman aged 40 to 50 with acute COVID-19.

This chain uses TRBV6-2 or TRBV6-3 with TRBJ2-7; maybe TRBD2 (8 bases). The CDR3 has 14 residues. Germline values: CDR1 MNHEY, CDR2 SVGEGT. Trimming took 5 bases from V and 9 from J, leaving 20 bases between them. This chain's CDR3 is CASSPSGRGQVQYF. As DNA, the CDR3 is TGTGCCAGCAGTCCCTCCGGGAGGGGGCAGGTGCAGTACTTC.

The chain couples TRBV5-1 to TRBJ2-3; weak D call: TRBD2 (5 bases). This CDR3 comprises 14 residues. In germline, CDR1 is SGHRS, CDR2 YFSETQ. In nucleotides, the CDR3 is TGCGCAAGCGGCTCCGAGACTATCACAGATACGCAGTATTTT. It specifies CASGSETITDTQYF.

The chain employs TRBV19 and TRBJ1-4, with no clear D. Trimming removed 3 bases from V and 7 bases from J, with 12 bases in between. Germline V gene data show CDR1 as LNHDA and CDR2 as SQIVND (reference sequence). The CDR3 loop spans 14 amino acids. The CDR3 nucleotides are TGTGCCAGTAGTATTGGAGGACTTAGTGAAAAACTGTTTTTT. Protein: CASSIGGLSEKLFF.

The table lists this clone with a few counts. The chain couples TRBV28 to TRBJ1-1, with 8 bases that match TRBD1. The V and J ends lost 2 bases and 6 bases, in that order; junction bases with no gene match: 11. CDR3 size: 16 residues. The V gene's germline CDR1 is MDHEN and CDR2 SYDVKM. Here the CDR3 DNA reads TGTGCCAGCAGTTTAAGAGGGACAGGCGCTGGTGCTGAAGCTTTCTTT. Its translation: CASSLRGTGAGAEAFF.

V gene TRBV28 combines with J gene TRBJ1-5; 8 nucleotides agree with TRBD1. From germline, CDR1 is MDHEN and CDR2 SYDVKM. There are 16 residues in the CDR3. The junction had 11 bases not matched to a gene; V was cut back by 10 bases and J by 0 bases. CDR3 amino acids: CATDGTGQYSNQPQHF. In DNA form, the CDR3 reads TGTGCCACCGACGGGACAGGCCAGTATAGCAATCAGCCCCAGCATTTT.

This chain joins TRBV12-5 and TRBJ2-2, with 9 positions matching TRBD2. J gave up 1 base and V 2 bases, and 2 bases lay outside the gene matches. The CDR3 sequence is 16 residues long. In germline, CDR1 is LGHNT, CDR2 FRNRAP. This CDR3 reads CASGLSGGRNTGELFF. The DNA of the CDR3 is TGTGCTAGTGGTTTGAGCGGGGGGCGGAACACCGGGGAGCTGTTTTTT.

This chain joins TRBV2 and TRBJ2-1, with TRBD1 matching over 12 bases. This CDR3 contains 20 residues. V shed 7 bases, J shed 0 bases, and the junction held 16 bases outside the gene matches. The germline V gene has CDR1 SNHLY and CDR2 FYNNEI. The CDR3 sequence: CASTQVLGQGAGSSYNEQFF. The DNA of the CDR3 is TGTGCCAGCACCCAAGTTTTGGGACAGGGGGCTGGTAGCTCCTACAATGAGCAGTTCTTC.

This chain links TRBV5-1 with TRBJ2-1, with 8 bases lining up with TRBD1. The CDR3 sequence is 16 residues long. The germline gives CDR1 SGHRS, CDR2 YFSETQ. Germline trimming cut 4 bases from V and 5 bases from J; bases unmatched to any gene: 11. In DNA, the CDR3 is TGCGCCAGCAGCACCCTAGACACAGGGGGAAACAATGAGCAGTTCTTC. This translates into CASSTLDTGGNNEQFF.

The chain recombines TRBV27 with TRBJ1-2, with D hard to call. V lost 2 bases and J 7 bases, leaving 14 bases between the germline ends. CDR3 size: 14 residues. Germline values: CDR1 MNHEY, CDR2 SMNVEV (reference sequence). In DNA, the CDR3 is TGTGCCAGCAGTTTAGGTACGCAGCGGGGTGGCTACACCTTC. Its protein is CASSLGTQRGGYTF.

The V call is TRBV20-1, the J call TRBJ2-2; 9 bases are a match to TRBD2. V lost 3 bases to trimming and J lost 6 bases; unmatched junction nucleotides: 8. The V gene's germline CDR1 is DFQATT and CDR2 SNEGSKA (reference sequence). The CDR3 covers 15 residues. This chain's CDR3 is CSASRAGGSAGELFF. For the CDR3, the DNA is TGCAGTGCTAGTCGAGCGGGGGGCAGTGCCGGGGAGCTGTTTTTT.

The CDR3 DNA is TGTGCCAGCAGTTTCCCGGGACAGGGGTACTATGGCTACACCTTC. It is translated as CASSFPGQGYYGYTF. The chain has TRBV3-1 (or the pseudogene TRBV3-2) and TRBJ1-2, with 10 positions matching TRBD1. Germline loops: CDR1 LGHDT, CDR2 YNNKEL (reference sequence). The CDR3 has 15 residues. V trimming: 6 bases; J trimming: 3 bases; junction bases outside the gene matches: 7.

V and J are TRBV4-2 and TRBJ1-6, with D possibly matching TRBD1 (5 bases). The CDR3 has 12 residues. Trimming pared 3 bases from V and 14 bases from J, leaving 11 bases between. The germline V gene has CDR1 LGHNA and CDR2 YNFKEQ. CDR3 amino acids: CASSQRTGTLHF. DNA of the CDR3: TGTGCCAGCAGCCAGCGAACAGGAACCCTCCACTTT.

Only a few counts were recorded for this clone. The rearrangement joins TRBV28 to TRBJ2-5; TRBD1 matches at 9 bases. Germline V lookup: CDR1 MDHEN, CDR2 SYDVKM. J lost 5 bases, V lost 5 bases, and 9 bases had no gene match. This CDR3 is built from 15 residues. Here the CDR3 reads CASSPIGDRGETQYF. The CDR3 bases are TGTGCCAGCAGTCCGATAGGTGACAGGGGGGAGACCCAGTACTTC.

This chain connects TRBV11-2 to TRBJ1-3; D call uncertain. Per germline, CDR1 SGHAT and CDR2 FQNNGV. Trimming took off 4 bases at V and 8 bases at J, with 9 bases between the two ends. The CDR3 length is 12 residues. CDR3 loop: CASSSGLDTIYF. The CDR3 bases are TGTGCCAGCAGCTCAGGTTTGGACACCATATATTTT.

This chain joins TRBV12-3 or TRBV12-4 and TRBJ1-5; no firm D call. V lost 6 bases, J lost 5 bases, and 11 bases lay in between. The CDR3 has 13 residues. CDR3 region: CASRIRTDQPQHF. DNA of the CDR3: TGTGCCAGCAGAATCCGGACTGATCAGCCCCAGCATTTT.

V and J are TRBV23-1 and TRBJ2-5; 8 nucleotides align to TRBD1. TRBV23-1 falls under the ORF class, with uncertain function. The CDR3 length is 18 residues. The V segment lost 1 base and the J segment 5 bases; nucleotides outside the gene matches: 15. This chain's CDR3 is CASSQWTGNKVGVETQYF. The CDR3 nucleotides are TGCGCCAGCAGTCAATGGACAGGGAATAAGGTAGGAGTGGAGACCCAGTACTTC.

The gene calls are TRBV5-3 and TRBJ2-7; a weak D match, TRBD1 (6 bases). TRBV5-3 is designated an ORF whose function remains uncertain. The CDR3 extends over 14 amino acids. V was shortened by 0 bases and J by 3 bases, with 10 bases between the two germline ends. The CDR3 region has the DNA TGTGCCAGAAGCTTGGCTGTCAGGGGCTACGAGCAGTACTTC. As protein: CARSLAVRGYEQYF.

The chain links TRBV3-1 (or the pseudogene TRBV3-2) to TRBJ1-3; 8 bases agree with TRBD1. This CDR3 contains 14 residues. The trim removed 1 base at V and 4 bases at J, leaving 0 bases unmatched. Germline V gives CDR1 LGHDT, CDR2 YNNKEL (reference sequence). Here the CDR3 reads CASSQGTGGNTIYF. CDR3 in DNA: TGTGCCAGCAGCCAAGGGACAGGGGGAAACACCATATATTTT.

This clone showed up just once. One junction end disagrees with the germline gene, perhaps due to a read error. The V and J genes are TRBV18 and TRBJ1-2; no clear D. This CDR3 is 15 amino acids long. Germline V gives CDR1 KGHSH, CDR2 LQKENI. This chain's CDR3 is CASAPAARLNYGYTF. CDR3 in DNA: TGTGCCAGCGCACCGGCAGCTCGACTTAACTATGGCTACACCTTC.

The CDR3 DNA is TGTGCCAGTAGTCTCCACCGACAGGGGAATCGGGGCTACACCTTC. Encoded protein: CASSLHRQGNRGYTF. The V and J genes are TRBV19 and TRBJ1-2; 8 positions match TRBD1. Trimming cost V 5 bases and J 8 bases; bases outside gene matches: 13. The CDR3 length is 15 residues. CDR1 and CDR2 (germline): LNHDA, SQIVND (reference sequence).

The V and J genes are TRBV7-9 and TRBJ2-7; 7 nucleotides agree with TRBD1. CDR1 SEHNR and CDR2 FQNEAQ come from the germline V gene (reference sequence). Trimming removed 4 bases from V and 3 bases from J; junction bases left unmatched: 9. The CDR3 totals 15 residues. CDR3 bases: TGTGCCAGCAGCTCAACCGGGACAGTCTACTACGAGCAGTACTTC. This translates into CASSSTGTVYYEQYF.

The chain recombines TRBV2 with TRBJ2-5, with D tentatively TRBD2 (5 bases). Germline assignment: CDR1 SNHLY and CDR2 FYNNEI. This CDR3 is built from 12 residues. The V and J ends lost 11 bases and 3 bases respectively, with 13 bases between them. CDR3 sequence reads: CAANLAKETQYF. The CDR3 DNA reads TGTGCCGCGAACCTAGCTAAAGAGACCCAGTACTTC.

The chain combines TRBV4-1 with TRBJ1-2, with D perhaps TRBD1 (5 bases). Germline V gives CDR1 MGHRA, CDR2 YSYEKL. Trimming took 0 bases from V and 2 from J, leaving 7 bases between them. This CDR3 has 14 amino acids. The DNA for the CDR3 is TGCGCCAGCAGCCAAGACAGGGCCAACTATGGCTACACCTTC. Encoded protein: CASSQDRANYGYTF.

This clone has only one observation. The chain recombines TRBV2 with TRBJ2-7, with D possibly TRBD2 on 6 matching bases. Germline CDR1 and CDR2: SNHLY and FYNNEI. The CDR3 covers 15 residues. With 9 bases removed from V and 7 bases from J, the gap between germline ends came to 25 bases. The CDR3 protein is CASSKGAGPGLEQYF. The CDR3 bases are TGTGCCAGTTCAAAGGGAGCGGGCCCCGGGTTAGAGCAGTACTTC.

CDR3 DNA sequence: TGTGCCAGCAGCCAAGGGCTAGGTGGAAACACCATATATTTT. It specifies CASSQGLGGNTIYF. V usage is TRBV3-1 (or the pseudogene TRBV3-2) and J usage is TRBJ1-3; D is unclear. This CDR3 comprises 14 residues. V lost 1 base and J 3 bases, leaving 7 bases between the germline ends. CDR1 LGHDT and CDR2 YNNKEL come from the germline V gene (reference sequence).

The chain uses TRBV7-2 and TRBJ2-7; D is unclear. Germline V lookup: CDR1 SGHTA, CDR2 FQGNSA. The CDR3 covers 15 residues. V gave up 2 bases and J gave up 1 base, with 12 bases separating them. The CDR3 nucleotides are TGTGCCAGCAGCTTAATGACTGCAGCGTCCTACGAGCAGTACTTC. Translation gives CASSLMTAASYEQYF.

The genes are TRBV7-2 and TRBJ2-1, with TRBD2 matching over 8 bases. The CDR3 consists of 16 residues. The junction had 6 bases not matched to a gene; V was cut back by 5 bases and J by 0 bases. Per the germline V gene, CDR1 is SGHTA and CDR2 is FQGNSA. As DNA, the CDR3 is TGTGCCAGCAGCCCGGGCGGGGGGTCCTCCTACAATGAGCAGTTCTTC. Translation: CASSPGGGSSYNEQFF.

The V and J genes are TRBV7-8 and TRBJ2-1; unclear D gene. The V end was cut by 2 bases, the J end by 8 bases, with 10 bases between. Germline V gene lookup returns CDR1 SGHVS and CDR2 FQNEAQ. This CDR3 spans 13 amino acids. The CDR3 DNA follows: TGTGCCAGCAGCTTAAGCAGGATGCATGAGCAGTTCTTC. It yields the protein CASSLSRMHEQFF.

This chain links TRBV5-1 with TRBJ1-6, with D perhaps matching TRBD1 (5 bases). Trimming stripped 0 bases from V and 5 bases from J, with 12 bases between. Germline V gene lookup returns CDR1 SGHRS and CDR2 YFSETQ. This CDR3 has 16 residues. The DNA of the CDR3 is TGCGCCAGCAGCTTGGCCACCGGCAGGGATAATTCACCCCTCCACTTT. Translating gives CASSLATGRDNSPLHF.

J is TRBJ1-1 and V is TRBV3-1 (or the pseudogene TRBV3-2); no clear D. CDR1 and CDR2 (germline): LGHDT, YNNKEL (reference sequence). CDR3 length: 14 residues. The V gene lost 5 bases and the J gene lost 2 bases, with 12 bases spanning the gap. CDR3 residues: CASSSKTGNTEAFF. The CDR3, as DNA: TGTGCCAGCAGCTCGAAGACGGGAAACACTGAAGCTTTCTTT.

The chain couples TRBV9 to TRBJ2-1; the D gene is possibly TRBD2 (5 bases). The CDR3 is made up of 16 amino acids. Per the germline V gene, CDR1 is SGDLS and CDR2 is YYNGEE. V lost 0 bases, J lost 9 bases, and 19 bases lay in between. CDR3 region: CASSVGHRSGTAEQFF. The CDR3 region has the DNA TGTGCCAGCAGCGTAGGCCACCGGTCGGGAACAGCTGAGCAGTTCTTC.

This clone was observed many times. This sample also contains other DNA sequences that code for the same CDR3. The CDR3 DNA follows: TGTGCCAGCGGACAGGGCGGTAGTTCACCCCTCCACTTT. As protein: CASGQGGSSPLHF. The chain has TRBV25-1 and TRBJ1-6, with 8 bases matching TRBD1. This CDR3 region has 13 residues. Germline lookup yields CDR1 MGHDK and CDR2 SYGVNS. Losses at the gene ends were 8 bases for V and 9 bases for J; bases not matched to a gene: 6.